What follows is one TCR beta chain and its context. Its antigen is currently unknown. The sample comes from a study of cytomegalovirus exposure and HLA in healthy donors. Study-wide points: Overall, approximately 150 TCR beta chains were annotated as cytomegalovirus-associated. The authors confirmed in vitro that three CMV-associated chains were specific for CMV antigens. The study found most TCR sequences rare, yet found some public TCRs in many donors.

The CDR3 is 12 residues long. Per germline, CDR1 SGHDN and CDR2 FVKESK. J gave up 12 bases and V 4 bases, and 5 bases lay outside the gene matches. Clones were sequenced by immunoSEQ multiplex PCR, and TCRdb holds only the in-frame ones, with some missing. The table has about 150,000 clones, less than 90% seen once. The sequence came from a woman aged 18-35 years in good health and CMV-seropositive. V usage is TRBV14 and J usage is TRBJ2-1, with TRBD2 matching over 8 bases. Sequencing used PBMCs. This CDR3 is CASSLYSGMQFF. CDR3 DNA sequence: TGTGCCAGCAGCCTATATAGCGGGATGCAGTTCTTC.